This T cell receptor beta chain was sequenced for a study of coeliac disease. On the study more broadly: Each coeliac patient was active, refractory type I, or diet-controlled.

CDR3 length equals 17 residues. The repertoire was sequenced with immunoSEQ multiplex PCR; TCRdb's copy has only in-frame clones and lacks some. Of roughly 1,100 clones in the sample, about 69% were seen once. Concerning this clone itself: Its antigen is undetermined.

Study-wide results and caveats: Active celiac intraepithelial and lamina propria samples had lower TRB and TRG clonality than control samples. The authors judged this method unsuitable for unbiased gliadin-specific T cell detection.

The specimen sequenced was lamina propria lymphocytes from the gut. The origin of this receptor is a woman aged 40 to 55 with celiac disease on a gluten-free diet, and with hypertension. The chain recombines TRBV21-1 with TRBJ1-5; TRBD1 is the table's D call and was not checked against the DNA. TRBV21-1 counts as a pseudogene. The CDR3, as DNA: TGTGCCAGCAGCAAATCCGGGCAGGGGTCGGGCAATCAGCCCCAGCATTTT. Amino acids: CASSKSGQGSGNQPQHF.